Listed below are T cell receptor beta chains from one sample, sequenced in a study of blood T cell repertoires in COVID-19. The method was immunoSEQ multiplex PCR; TCRdb's version includes in-frame clones alone and lacks a portion of them. The sample contains some 200,000 clones, approximately 78% of which appear only once. Input material: peripheral blood. These TCRs come from an elderly woman with acute or convalescent COVID-19. CDR3s include the opening cysteine and the closing phenylalanine or tryptophan. Expanded clones are given a class, and other clones once, few, many or no size at all.

CDR3 length: 15
clone size: once
V gene: TRBV27
CDR3 protein: CASSLTGQGRREQYF

CDR3 length: 16
clone size: once
V gene: TRBV18
CDR3 protein: CASSPSFGQLNSPLHF

CDR3 length: 13
clone size: .
V gene: TRBV27
CDR3 protein: CASSALGSTEAFF

CDR3 length: 12
clone size: .
V gene: TRBV5-5
CDR3 protein: CASSFDRGGQYF

CDR3 length: 16
clone size: .
V gene: TRBV7-3
CDR3 protein: CASSSRQGGMNTEAFF

CDR3 length: 14
clone size: .
V gene: TRBV4-3
CDR3 protein: CASSYQLGQETQYF

CDR3 length: 14
clone size: .
V gene: TRBV4-1
CDR3 protein: CASSTPTGFYGYTF

CDR3 length: 15
clone size: .
V gene: TRBV10-1
CDR3 protein: CASSDDRDPNQPQHF

CDR3 length: 17
clone size: .
V gene: TRBV9
CDR3 protein: CASSVEPGGLSGNTIYF

CDR3 length: 15
clone size: .
V gene: TRBV30
CDR3 protein: CAWSVGSGSYNEQFF

CDR3 length: 14
clone size: .
V gene: TRBV19
CDR3 protein: CASSISRGREKLFF

CDR3 length: 12
clone size: .
V gene: TRBV5-6
CDR3 protein: CASSRDNQPQHF

CDR3 length: 13
clone size: .
V gene: TRBV7-6
CDR3 protein: CASSSADRETQYF

CDR3 length: 14
clone size: few
V gene: TRBV28
CDR3 protein: CASSPPPSTDTQYF

CDR3 length: 13
clone size: .
V gene: TRBV3-1/TRBV3-2
CDR3 protein: CASSQGGEETQYF

CDR3 length: 15
clone size: .
V gene: TRBV28
CDR3 protein: CASSLYPRGGETQYF

CDR3 length: 15
clone size: few
V gene: TRBV7-9
CDR3 protein: CASSRQGDFGNTIYF

CDR3 length: 14
clone size: .
V gene: TRBV10-2
CDR3 protein: CASSLTGDNSPLHF

CDR3 length: 13
clone size: .
V gene: TRBV19
CDR3 protein: CASTRRAITEAFF

CDR3 length: 16
clone size: .
V gene: TRBV5-6
CDR3 protein: CASSLDPTGTAEKLFF

CDR3 length: 18
clone size: once
V gene: TRBV7-3
CDR3 protein: CASSLAGGFSDGDNEQFF

CDR3 length: 16
clone size: .
V gene: TRBV6-2/TRBV6-3
CDR3 protein: CASSALGGLNTGELFF

CDR3 length: 14
clone size: medium-sized
V gene: TRBV6-6
CDR3 protein: CASSYSESNEKLFF

CDR3 length: 15
clone size: .
V gene: TRBV5-6
CDR3 protein: CASSLVALSSYEQYF

CDR3 length: 15
clone size: .
V gene: TRBV28
CDR3 protein: CASRAAGQRNTEAFF

CDR3 length: 15
clone size: .
V gene: TRBV6-5
CDR3 protein: CASSYSGGITGELFF

CDR3 length: 13
clone size: few
V gene: TRBV6-5
CDR3 protein: CASNQGKGDTQYF

CDR3 length: 17
clone size: few
V gene: TRBV2
CDR3 protein: CASSFLPQDSLNSPLHF

CDR3 length: 13
clone size: .
V gene: TRBV12-3/TRBV12-4
CDR3 protein: CASSYGQAYEQYF

CDR3 length: 13
clone size: .
V gene: TRBV19
CDR3 protein: CASSPGQVVPQHF

CDR3 length: 15
clone size: .
V gene: TRBV5-1
CDR3 protein: CASSSQGATNEKLFF

CDR3 length: 13
clone size: .
V gene: TRBV6-6
CDR3 protein: CASSYSLLREQYF

CDR3 length: 14
clone size: .
V gene: TRBV28
CDR3 protein: CASSRLAGHNEQFF

CDR3 length: 16
clone size: .
V gene: TRBV4-3
CDR3 protein: CASSLQASDPTGELFF

CDR3 length: 15
clone size: .
V gene: TRBV6-2/TRBV6-3
CDR3 protein: CASSYWTSGADEQFF

CDR3 length: 13
clone size: .
V gene: TRBV2
CDR3 protein: CASRDLPSQPQHF

CDR3 length: 13
clone size: .
V gene: TRBV11-3
CDR3 protein: CASSEYRNTEAFF

CDR3 length: 12
clone size: .
V gene: TRBV29-1
CDR3 protein: CSVARATGELFF

CDR3 length: 17
clone size: .
V gene: TRBV18
CDR3 protein: CASSPLPTGVGNQPQHF

CDR3 length: 15
clone size: .
V gene: TRBV28
CDR3 protein: CASRAGSVNTDTQYF

CDR3 length: 13
clone size: .
V gene: TRBV5-4
CDR3 protein: CASSKDRVYGYTF

CDR3 length: 14
clone size: few
V gene: TRBV30
CDR3 protein: CAWSTQGAGEKLFF